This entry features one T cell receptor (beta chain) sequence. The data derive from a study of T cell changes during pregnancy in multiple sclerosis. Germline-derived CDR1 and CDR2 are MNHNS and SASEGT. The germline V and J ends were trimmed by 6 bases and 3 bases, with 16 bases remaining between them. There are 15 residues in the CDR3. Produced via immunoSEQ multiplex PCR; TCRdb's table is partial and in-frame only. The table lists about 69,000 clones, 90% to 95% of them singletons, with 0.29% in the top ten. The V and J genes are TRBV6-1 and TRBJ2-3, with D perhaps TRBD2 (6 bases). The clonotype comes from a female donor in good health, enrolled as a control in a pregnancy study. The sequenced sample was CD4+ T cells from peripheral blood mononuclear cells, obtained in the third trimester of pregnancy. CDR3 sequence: CASSELLGGTDTQYF. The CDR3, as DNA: TGTGCCAGCAGCGAACTCCTGGGAGGAACAGATACGCAGTATTTT.